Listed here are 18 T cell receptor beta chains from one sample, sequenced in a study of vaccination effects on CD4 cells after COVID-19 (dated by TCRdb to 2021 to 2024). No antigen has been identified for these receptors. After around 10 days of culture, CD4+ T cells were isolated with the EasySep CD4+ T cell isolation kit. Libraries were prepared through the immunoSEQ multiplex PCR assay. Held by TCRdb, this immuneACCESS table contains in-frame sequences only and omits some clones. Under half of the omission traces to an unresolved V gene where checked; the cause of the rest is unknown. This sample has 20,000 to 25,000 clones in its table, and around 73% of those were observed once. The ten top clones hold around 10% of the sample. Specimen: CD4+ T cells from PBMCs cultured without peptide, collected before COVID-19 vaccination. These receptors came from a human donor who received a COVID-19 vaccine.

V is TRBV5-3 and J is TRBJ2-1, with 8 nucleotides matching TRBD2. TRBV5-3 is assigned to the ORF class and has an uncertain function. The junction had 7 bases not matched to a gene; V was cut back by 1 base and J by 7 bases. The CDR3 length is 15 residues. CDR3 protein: CARSLNGGGRNEQFF. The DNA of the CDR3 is TGTGCCAGAAGCTTGAACGGGGGGGGCAGGAATGAGCAGTTCTTC.

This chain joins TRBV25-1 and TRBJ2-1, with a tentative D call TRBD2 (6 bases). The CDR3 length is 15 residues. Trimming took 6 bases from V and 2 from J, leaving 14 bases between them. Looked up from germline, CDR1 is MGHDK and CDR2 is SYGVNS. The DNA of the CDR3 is TGTGCCAGCAGCGGACTGGGCGGGACCTACAATGAGCAGTTCTTC. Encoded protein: CASSGLGGTYNEQFF.

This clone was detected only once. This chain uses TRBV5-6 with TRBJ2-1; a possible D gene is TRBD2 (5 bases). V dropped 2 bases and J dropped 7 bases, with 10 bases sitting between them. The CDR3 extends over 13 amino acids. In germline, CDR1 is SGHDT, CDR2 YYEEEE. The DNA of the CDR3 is TGTGCCAGCAGCTTATGGGAGAGGAATGAGCAGTTCTTC. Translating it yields CASSLWERNEQFF. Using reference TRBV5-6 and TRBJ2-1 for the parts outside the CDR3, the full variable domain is DAGVTQSPTHLIKTRGQQVTLRCSPKSGHDTVSWYQQALGQGPQFIFQYYEEEERQRGNFPDRFSGHQFPNYSSELNVNALLLGDSALYLCASSLWERNEQFFGPGTRLTVL.

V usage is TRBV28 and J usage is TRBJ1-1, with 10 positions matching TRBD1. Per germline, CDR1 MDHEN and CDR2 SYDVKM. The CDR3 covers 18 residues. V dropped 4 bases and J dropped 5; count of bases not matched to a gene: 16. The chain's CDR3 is CASSSYIRDRGLKTEAFF. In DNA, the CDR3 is TGTGCCAGCAGTTCTTATATCCGGGACAGGGGCCTAAAGACTGAAGCTTTCTTT.

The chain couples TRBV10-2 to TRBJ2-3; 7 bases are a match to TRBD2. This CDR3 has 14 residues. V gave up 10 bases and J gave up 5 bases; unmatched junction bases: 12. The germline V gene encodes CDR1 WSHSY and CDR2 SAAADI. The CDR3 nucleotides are TGCGCCACATACACCGGGGGGAAGGTAGATACGCAGTATTTT. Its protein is CATYTGGKVDTQYF.

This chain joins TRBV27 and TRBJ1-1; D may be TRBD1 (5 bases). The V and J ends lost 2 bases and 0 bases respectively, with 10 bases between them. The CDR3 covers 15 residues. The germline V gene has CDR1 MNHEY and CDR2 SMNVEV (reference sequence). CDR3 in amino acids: CASSLGAKMNTEAFF. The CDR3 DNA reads TGTGCCAGCAGTTTAGGGGCGAAAATGAACACTGAAGCTTTCTTT.

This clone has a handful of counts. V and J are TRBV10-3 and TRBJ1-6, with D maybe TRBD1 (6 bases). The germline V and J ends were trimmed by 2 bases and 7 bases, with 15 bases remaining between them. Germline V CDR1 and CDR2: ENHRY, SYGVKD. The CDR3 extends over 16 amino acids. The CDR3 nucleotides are TGTGCCATCAGTGAGGTCCGTGGGGGCGGGAATTCACCCCTCCACTTT. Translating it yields CAISEVRGGGNSPLHF.

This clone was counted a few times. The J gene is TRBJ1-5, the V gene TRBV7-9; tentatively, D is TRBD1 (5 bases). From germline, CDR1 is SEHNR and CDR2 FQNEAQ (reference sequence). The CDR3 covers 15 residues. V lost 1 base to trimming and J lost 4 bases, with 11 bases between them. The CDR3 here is CASSLGQGANQPQHF. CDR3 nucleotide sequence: TGTGCCAGCAGCTTAGGTCAGGGAGCAAATCAGCCCCAGCATTTT.

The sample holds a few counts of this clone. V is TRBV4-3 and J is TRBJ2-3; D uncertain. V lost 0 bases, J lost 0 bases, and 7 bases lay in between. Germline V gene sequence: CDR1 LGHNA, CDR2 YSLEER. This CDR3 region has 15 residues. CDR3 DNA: TGCGCCAGCAGCCAAGATAGCCCTAGCACAGATACGCAGTATTTT. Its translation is CASSQDSPSTDTQYF.

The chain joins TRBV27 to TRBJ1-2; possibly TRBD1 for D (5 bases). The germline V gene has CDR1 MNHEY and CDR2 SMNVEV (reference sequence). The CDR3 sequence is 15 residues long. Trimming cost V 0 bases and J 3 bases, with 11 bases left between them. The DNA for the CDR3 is TGTGCCAGCAGTTTATCACCCGGGGCCGACTATGGCTACACCTTC. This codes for CASSLSPGADYGYTF.

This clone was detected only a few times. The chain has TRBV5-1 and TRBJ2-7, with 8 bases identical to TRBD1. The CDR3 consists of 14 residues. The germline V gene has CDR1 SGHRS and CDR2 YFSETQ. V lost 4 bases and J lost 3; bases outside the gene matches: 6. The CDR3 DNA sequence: TGCGCCAGCAGCGCCGGGGGACAGGACTACGAGCAGTACTTC. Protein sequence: CASSAGGQDYEQYF.

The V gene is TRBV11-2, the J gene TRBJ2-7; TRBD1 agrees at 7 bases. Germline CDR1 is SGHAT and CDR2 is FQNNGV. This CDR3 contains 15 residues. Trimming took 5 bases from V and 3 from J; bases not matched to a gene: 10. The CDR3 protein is CASSPRRQGHYEQYF. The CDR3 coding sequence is TGTGCCAGCAGCCCCCGTCGACAGGGCCACTACGAGCAGTACTTC.

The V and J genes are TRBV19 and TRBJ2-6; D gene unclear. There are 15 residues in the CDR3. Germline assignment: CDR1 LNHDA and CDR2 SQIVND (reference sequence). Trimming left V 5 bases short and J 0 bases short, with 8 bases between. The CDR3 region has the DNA TGTGCCAGTAGTCTGACGCCCTCTGGGGCCAACGTCCTGACTTTC. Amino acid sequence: CASSLTPSGANVLTF.

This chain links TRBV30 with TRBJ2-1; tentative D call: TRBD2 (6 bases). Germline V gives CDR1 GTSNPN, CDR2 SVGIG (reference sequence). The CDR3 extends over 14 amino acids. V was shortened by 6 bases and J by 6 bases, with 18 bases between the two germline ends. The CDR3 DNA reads TGTGCCTGCCAAAGGGACTTGCGTGGCAATGAGCAGTTCTTC. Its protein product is CACQRDLRGNEQFF. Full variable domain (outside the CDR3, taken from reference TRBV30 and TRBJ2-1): SQTIHQWPATLVQPVGSPLSLECTVEGTSNPNLYWYRQAAGRGLQLLFYSVGIGQISSEVPQNLSASRPQDRQFILSSKKLLLSDSGFYLCACQRDLRGNEQFFGPGTRLTVL.

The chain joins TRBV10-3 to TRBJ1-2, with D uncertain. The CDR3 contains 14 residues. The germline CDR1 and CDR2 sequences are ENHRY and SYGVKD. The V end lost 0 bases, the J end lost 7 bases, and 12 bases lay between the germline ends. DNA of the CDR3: TGTGCCATCAGTGAGTCTGCCCAAACCTCTGGCTACACCTTC. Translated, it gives CAISESAQTSGYTF.

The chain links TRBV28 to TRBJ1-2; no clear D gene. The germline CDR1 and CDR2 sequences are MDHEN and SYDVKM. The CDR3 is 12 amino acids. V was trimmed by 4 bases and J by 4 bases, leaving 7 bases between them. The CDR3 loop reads CASSSRRYGYTF. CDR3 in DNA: TGTGCCAGCAGTTCCAGGCGCTATGGCTACACCTTC.

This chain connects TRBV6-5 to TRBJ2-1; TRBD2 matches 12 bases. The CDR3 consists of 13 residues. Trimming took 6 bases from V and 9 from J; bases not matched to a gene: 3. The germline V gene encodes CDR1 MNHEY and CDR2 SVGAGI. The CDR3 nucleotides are TGTGCCAGCAGACGACTAGCGGGAGTTGAGCAGTTCTTC. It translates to CASRRLAGVEQFF.

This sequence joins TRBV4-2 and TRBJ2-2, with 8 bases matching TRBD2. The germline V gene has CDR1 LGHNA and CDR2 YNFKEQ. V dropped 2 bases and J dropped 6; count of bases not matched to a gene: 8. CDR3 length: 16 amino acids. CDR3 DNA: TGTGCCAGCAGCCAAATTAGCGGGATAGTTTCCGGGGAGCTGTTTTTT. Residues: CASSQISGIVSGELFF.